This T cell receptor (beta chain) originates from a study of CD8 T cells in Susac syndrome. Notes on the study in general: It was acknowledged in the study that the number of individuals who were included in its TCR sequencing and HLA analysis was relatively small.

The patients with Susac syndrome satisfied recently defined diagnostic criteria for either definite or probable disease. The CDR3 sequence is 16 residues long. After removal of 3 bases from V and 4 bases from J, the junction contained 9 bases not matched to a gene. CDR1 LGHDT and CDR2 YNNKEL come from the germline V gene (reference sequence). Concerning this clonotype: Its antigen remains unidentified.

An input of about 0.45 to 1 ug of RNA was subjected to reverse transcription using random hexamers. Amplification of TCR beta CDR3 used immunoSEQ multiplex PCR across 54 Vbeta and 13 Jbeta. TCRdb re-derived calls from the immunoSEQ multiplex PCR reads in MiXCR, one entry per CDR3 protein. The sample holds 200,000 to 250,000 distinct CDR3 sequences, about 95% seen once. The clonotype comes from a human donor with Susac syndrome. The J gene is TRBJ1-2, the V gene TRBV3-1; 9 nucleotides match TRBD1. Sequenced material: CD4+ T cells from PBMCs. The CDR3 DNA reads as TGTGCCAGCAGCCAGGCCGGGACAGGGCCTCGCTATGGCTACACCTTC. This translates into CASSQAGTGPRYGYTF.